The sequence of this TCR beta chain was determined in a study of T cell repertoires in cytomegalovirus infection. At the level of the study: An indication of both CMV infection and matching HLA type came from public TCR beta signatures.

Worth noting for this clonotype: Its antigen is not known.

TCRdb ran MiXCR on the reads and lists one entry per CDR3 protein. The data show around 710,000 distinct CDR3 sequences, almost 30% seen once. Germline assignment: CDR1 SEHNR and CDR2 FQNEAQ (reference sequence). CDR3 size: 10 residues. V lost 7 bases to trimming and J lost 11 bases, with 11 bases between them. The starting material was cultured CD8+ T cells from PBMCs, obtained from culture after CMV antigen stimulation. The clonotype originates from a human donor in good health (CMV status not recorded). Some clones in this sample may be carry-over from other donors' samples. This chain connects TRBV7-9 to TRBJ1-1; D remains unclear. The CDR3 DNA sequence: TGTGCCAGCAACTTCCCCAAGGCTTTCTTT. It translates to CASNFPKAFF.